Listed here are 30 T cell receptor beta chains from one sample, sequenced in a study of spatial heterogeneity in lung cancer. TCRdb analysed the 5' RACE reads with MiXCR anew, one entry per CDR3 protein. Counted here are some 120,000 distinct CDR3 sequences, more than 9% occurring once; the ten biggest clones make up 16%. Documented time point: blood at routine non-recurrence follow-up after resection. The input material, whole RNA from tumor, nontumor lung or frozen PBMC, was sequenced unsorted. The input for sequencing was PBMCs, taken at follow-up. The source of these receptors is a male donor with early-stage non-small cell lung cancer.

This clonotype was seen ten or more times. J is TRBJ1-1 and V is TRBV4-1, with D possibly matching TRBD1 (5 bases). The CDR3 totals 15 residues. V was pared by 1 base and J by 3 bases, with 12 bases between. CDR1 MGHRA and CDR2 YSYEKL come from the germline V gene. The CDR3 loop is CASSQGGEGHTEAFF. The CDR3 DNA is TGCGCCAGCAGCCAAGGGGGGGAGGGGCACACTGAAGCTTTCTTT.

This clonotype has just a few counts. The chain uses TRBV19 and TRBJ2-5; D unclear. The CDR3 is made up of 14 amino acids. CDR1 is LNHDA, CDR2 SQIVND, per germline (reference sequence). Trimming removed 3 bases from V and 3 bases from J, with 11 bases in between. This chain's CDR3 is CASSIRLNEETQYF. For the CDR3, the DNA is TGTGCCAGTAGTATCAGACTCAATGAAGAGACCCAGTACTTC.

The CDR3 nucleotides read TGTGCCAGCAGATCAGGGGAGTTCAATTCACCCCTCCACTTT. It codes for CASRSGEFNSPLHF. J is TRBJ1-6 and V is TRBV28; tentatively, D is TRBD1 (6 bases). CDR1 and CDR2 (germline): MDHEN, SYDVKM. The CDR3 consists of 14 residues. Trimming took off 6 bases at V and 7 bases at J, with 13 bases between the two ends.

The chain has TRBV20-1 and TRBJ1-5; perhaps TRBD1 as D (6 bases). There are 14 residues in the CDR3. The V end was cut by 1 base, the J end by 3 bases, with 10 bases between. Germline CDR1 is DFQATT and CDR2 is SNEGSKA (reference sequence). In DNA form, the CDR3 reads TGCAGTGCTAGAGCCGGGGGCAACAATCAGCCCCAGCATTTT. Its protein is CSARAGGNNQPQHF.

V and J are TRBV4-2 and TRBJ1-5; tentative D call: TRBD1 (6 bases). Trimming removed 3 bases at V and 0 bases at J, with 12 bases between. Looked up from germline, CDR1 is LGHNA and CDR2 is YNFKEQ. The CDR3 is made up of 16 amino acids. CDR3 region: CASSHESGVSNQPQHF. The CDR3 nucleotides read TGTGCCAGCAGCCATGAATCAGGGGTTAGCAATCAGCCCCAGCATTTT.

This clonotype was seen many times. The chain uses TRBV4-3 and TRBJ1-5, with 9 bases identical to TRBD1. J gave up 4 bases and V 4 bases, and 2 bases lay outside the gene matches. The CDR3 covers 14 residues. Germline CDR1 LGHNA, CDR2 YSLEER. Here the CDR3 reads CASSPGQGNQPQHF. Here the CDR3 DNA reads TGCGCCAGCAGCCCAGGACAGGGGAATCAGCCCCAGCATTTT.

In this sample, this clonotype is medium-sized. The chain couples TRBV29-1 to TRBJ1-6; D remains ambiguous. Per germline, CDR1 SQVTM and CDR2 ANQGSEA. Deletions cut 4 bases from V and 5 bases from J, with 9 bases between. CDR3 length: 13 amino acids. The CDR3 here is CSVGASNNSPLHF. The CDR3 DNA sequence: TGCAGCGTTGGTGCATCTAATAATTCACCCCTCCACTTT.

This clonotype was recorded many times. The rearrangement uses TRBV29-1 and TRBJ2-7, with TRBD2 matching over 8 bases. In germline, CDR1 is SQVTM, CDR2 ANQGSEA. The CDR3 is made up of 13 amino acids. Trimming cost V 5 bases and J 0 bases; bases outside gene matches: 3. The CDR3 protein is CSVRGGPSYEQYF. The CDR3 region has the DNA TGCAGCGTTCGGGGGGGCCCCTCCTACGAGCAGTACTTC.

This chain joins TRBV20-1 and TRBJ1-2; 11 bases fit TRBD1. Unmatched junction bases numbered 7, after V lost 3 bases and J lost 4 bases. The CDR3 covers 15 residues. CDR1 and CDR2 from the germline V gene are DFQATT and SNEGSKA (reference sequence). The CDR3 DNA follows: TGCAGTGCTAGGGGACAGGGGGACCTCGTCTATGGCTACACCTTC. As protein: CSARGQGDLVYGYTF.

At least ten counts were recorded for this clonotype. CDR3 bases: TGTGCCAGCAGTTCGTGGGACAGGGGTACTGAAAAACTGTTTTTT. Residues: CASSSWDRGTEKLFF. The V and J genes are TRBV27 and TRBJ1-4; 10 positions match TRBD1. V lost 4 bases, J lost 7 bases, and 6 bases stayed unmatched. The V gene's germline CDR1 is MNHEY and CDR2 SMNVEV (reference sequence). The CDR3 is made up of 15 amino acids.

The chain is built from TRBV24-1 and TRBJ2-5; D not certain. The CDR3 contains 16 residues. V lost 3 bases to trimming and J lost 2 bases, with 15 bases between them. CDR1 and CDR2 (germline): KGHDR, SFDVKD. CDR3 protein: CATSDPKPETQETQYF. The CDR3 DNA sequence: TGTGCCACCAGTGATCCGAAGCCAGAGACGCAAGAGACCCAGTACTTC.

The V call is TRBV12-3 or TRBV12-4, the J call TRBJ1-5; D is undetermined. The CDR3 sequence is 16 residues long. Trimming removed 1 base at V and 2 bases at J, with 12 bases between. The CDR3 coding sequence is TGTGCCAGCAGTTTAGAGGCGGCGCGCGGCAATCAGCCCCAGCATTTT. Protein sequence: CASSLEAARGNQPQHF.

This clonotype was seen at least ten times. The DNA of the CDR3 is TGTGCCAGCAGTTCCTTTAGCATGGGACAGAACAAAAACATTCAGTACTTC. This gives the protein CASSSFSMGQNKNIQYF. The chain couples TRBV6-2 or TRBV6-3 to TRBJ2-4; 7 nucleotides agree with TRBD1. The CDR3 covers 17 residues. CDR1 is MNHEY and CDR2 is SVGEGT in the germline V gene. V lost 4 bases to trimming and J lost 3 bases; unmatched junction nucleotides: 12.

The chain links TRBV28 to TRBJ2-3; no firm D call. The CDR3 spans 15 residues. Germline lookup yields CDR1 MDHEN and CDR2 SYDVKM. V gave up 0 bases and J gave up 2 bases, with 9 bases separating them. The CDR3 loop is CASSLWGKTTDTQYF. The CDR3 nucleotides read TGTGCCAGCAGTTTATGGGGCAAGACCACAGATACGCAGTATTTT. The whole variable domain, filled in from reference TRBV28 and TRBJ2-3, reads DVKVTQSSRYLVKRTGEKVFLECVQDMDHENMFWYRQDPGLGLRLIYFSYDVKMKEKGDIPEGYSVSREKKERFSLILESASTNQTSMYLCASSLWGKTTDTQYFGPGTRLTVL.

Ten or more counts support this clonotype. The rearrangement links TRBV7-2 to TRBJ2-3; either TRBD1 or TRBD2 may fit D (5 bases each). Looked up from germline, CDR1 is SGHTA and CDR2 is FQGNSA. The V end lost 7 bases, the J end lost 4 bases, and 12 bases lay between the germline ends. The CDR3 is 13 residues long. As DNA, the CDR3 is TGTGCCAGCAACCTGGGGGTCTCAGATACGCAGTATTTT. This gives the protein CASNLGVSDTQYF. The whole variable domain, filled in from reference TRBV7-2 and TRBJ2-3, reads GAGVSQSPSNKVTEKGKDVELRCDPISGHTALYWYRQSLGQGLEFLIYFQGNSAPDKSGLPSDRFSAERTGGSVSTLTIQRTQQEDSAVYLCASNLGVSDTQYFGPGTRLTVL.

This chain links TRBV28 with TRBJ1-4; D call uncertain. The CDR3 has 15 residues. The V gene lost 1 base and the J gene lost 7 bases, with 13 bases spanning the gap. Germline CDR1 is MDHEN and CDR2 is SYDVKM. The CDR3 nucleotides read TGTGCCAGCAGTTTATCCGGACTTCCAATTGAAAAACTGTTTTTT. Translating it yields CASSLSGLPIEKLFF. Variable domain in full (rest from reference TRBV28 and TRBJ1-4): DVKVTQSSRYLVKRTGEKVFLECVQDMDHENMFWYRQDPGLGLRLIYFSYDVKMKEKGDIPEGYSVSREKKERFSLILESASTNQTSMYLCASSLSGLPIEKLFFGSGTQLSVL.

In this sample, this clonotype turned up many times. CDR3 sequence reads: CASSLRGGQPQHF. In DNA form, the CDR3 reads TGTGCCAGCAGCTTACGGGGCGGTCAGCCCCAGCATTTT. The chain is built from TRBV7-2 and TRBJ1-5; D possibly corresponds to TRBD1 (5 bases). V shed 2 bases and J shed 6 bases, with 8 bases lying between them. Germline V gene sequence: CDR1 SGHTA, CDR2 FQGNSA. This CDR3 has 13 amino acids.

This clonotype was seen ten or more times. The rearrangement links TRBV6-5 to TRBJ1-3; perhaps TRBD1 as D (5 bases). Germline-derived CDR1 and CDR2 are MNHEY and SVGAGI. V lost 8 bases and J lost 1, with 6 bases in between. CDR3 length: 12 amino acids. Here the CDR3 reads CASRGSGNTIYF. The CDR3 nucleotides read TGTGCCAGCCGGGGGTCTGGAAACACCATATATTTT.

Here the CDR3 DNA reads TGCAGTGCTAGAGATGTCTTACTAGATTACGAGCAGTACTTC. Amino acids: CSARDVLLDYEQYF. The gene calls are TRBV20-1 and TRBJ2-7, with TRBD2 as a possible D gene (5 bases). CDR1 is DFQATT and CDR2 is SNEGSKA in the germline V gene (reference sequence). This CDR3 is built from 14 residues. V was cut by 0 bases and J by 4 bases, with 13 bases left in between.

CDR3 protein: CASSLPEETQYF. CDR3 nucleotide sequence: TGCGCCAGCAGCTTACCCGAAGAGACCCAGTACTTC. The rearrangement links TRBV5-1 to TRBJ2-5; the D is unclear. The germline V gene encodes CDR1 SGHRS and CDR2 YFSETQ. Trimming took off 2 bases at V and 3 bases at J, with 5 bases between the two ends. This CDR3 comprises 12 residues.

This clonotype was seen ten or more times. V and J are TRBV7-2 and TRBJ2-5; a weak D match, TRBD2 (5 bases). The CDR3 totals 15 residues. Germline CDR1 is SGHTA and CDR2 is FQGNSA. V was clipped by 1 base and J by 1 base, with 10 bases between them. CDR3 nucleotide sequence: TGTGCCAGCAGCTTAGATATCGGGGTCCAAGAGACCCAGTACTTC. Its translation is CASSLDIGVQETQYF.

Only a few counts were recorded for this clonotype. The rearrangement joins TRBV27 to TRBJ1-2; 8 nucleotides line up with TRBD1. V lost 4 bases, J lost 3 bases, and 4 bases stayed unmatched. Germline-derived CDR1 and CDR2 are MNHEY and SMNVEV (reference sequence). This CDR3 region has 14 residues. CDR3 in DNA: TGTGCCAGCAGTTCTGGGACAGGCTACTATGGCTACACCTTC. Its protein is CASSSGTGYYGYTF.

The chain uses TRBV4-3 and TRBJ2-7; 12 nucleotides align to TRBD2. The CDR3 is 16 residues long. V lost 1 base, J lost 2 bases, and 3 bases stayed unmatched. From germline, CDR1 is LGHNA and CDR2 YSLEER. The CDR3 bases are TGCGCCAGCAGCCAAGGACTAGCGGGGGTCCCCTACGAGCAGTACTTC. This encodes CASSQGLAGVPYEQYF.

This clonotype was counted only a few times. The chain is built from TRBV5-4 and TRBJ1-6; D not certain. CDR1 SGHNT and CDR2 YYREEE come from the germline V gene (reference sequence). Trimming stripped 3 bases from V and 0 bases from J, with 7 bases between. The CDR3 extends over 15 amino acids. The CDR3 loop is CASSSGVSYNSPLHF. CDR3 nucleotide sequence: TGTGCCAGCAGCTCTGGCGTCTCCTATAATTCACCCCTCCACTTT.

In its sample, this clonotype was seen a few times. The J gene is TRBJ1-4, the V gene TRBV5-4; no firm D call. The CDR3 has 15 residues. Germline V gives CDR1 SGHNT, CDR2 YYREEE (reference sequence). Trimming took off 0 bases at V and 0 bases at J, with 6 bases between the two ends. In DNA, the CDR3 is TGTGCCAGCAGCTTGGGAGTCTCAACTAATGAAAAACTGTTTTTT. Translating it yields CASSLGVSTNEKLFF.

The table lists this clonotype with a few counts. The J gene is TRBJ1-2, the V gene TRBV4-1, with a possible D match to TRBD1 (5 bases). CDR1 and CDR2 from the germline V gene are MGHRA and YSYEKL. CDR3 length equals 14 residues. Trimming left V 0 bases short and J 3 bases short, with 8 bases between. CDR3 sequence reads: CASSQEGAYYGYTF. The DNA of the CDR3 is TGCGCCAGCAGCCAAGAAGGGGCATACTATGGCTACACCTTC.

The chain employs TRBV10-3 and TRBJ2-7; D remains unclear. Germline V CDR1 and CDR2: ENHRY, SYGVKD. V lost 0 bases, J lost 0 bases, and 9 bases lay in between. The length of the CDR3 is 15 residues. CDR3: CAISESGSSSYEQYF. The DNA for the CDR3 is TGTGCCATCAGTGAGTCCGGCAGCAGCTCCTACGAGCAGTACTTC.

The CDR3 sequence: CSVVYWGRQFF. In nucleotides, the CDR3 is TGCAGCGTTGTTTATTGGGGAAGGCAGTTCTTC. J is TRBJ2-1 and V is TRBV29-1; D is unresolved. CDR3 length: 11 amino acids. In germline, CDR1 is SQVTM, CDR2 ANQGSEA. Trimming took 4 bases from V and 12 from J, leaving 13 bases between them.

This rearrangement joins TRBV27 to TRBJ2-1; TRBD1 matches 7 bases. The V gene's germline CDR1 is MNHEY and CDR2 SMNVEV (reference sequence). Germline trimming cut 9 bases from V and 2 bases from J; bases unmatched to any gene: 4. CDR3 length: 13 amino acids. The CDR3 sequence is CASEDRAYNEQFF. The CDR3 nucleotides read TGTGCCAGTGAAGACAGGGCCTACAATGAGCAGTTCTTC.

This clonotype was seen only a few times. The chain joins TRBV24-1 to TRBJ1-2, with a tentative D call TRBD1 (5 bases). Germline CDR1 reads KGHDR; CDR2 reads SFDVKD. This CDR3 contains 12 residues. The V and J ends lost 9 bases and 2 bases respectively, with 9 bases between them. The CDR3 DNA sequence: TGTGCCACCGCCGAGGGGAACTATGGCTACACCTTC. Protein product: CATAEGNYGYTF.